The clone carrying this T cell receptor (beta chain) ranks as large. The sample is drawn from a study of T cell repertoires in aging, cancer and after chemotherapy. Study context: Patients with glioblastoma brain tumors were sampled before and after temozolomide-based therapy.

TRB rearrangements spanning V, D and J were amplified using mixed TRB-A/B primers. MiXCR was run by TCRdb on the multiplex PCR reads, yielding one entry per CDR3 protein. The table records about 410 distinct CDR3 sequences, roughly 29% of them present only once. The template was genomic DNA from peripheral blood, not RNA. This clonotype originated in a human donor with a solid tumor. Sequenced input: blood.

Here the CDR3 reads CASSYSTKGREKLFF. The CDR3 nucleotides read TGTGCCAGCAGTTACTCGACGAAGGGTCGTGAAAAACTGTTTTTT. V usage is TRBV6-5 and J usage is TRBJ1-4; D remains ambiguous. The CDR3 covers 15 residues. V was clipped by 0 bases and J by 7 bases, with 12 bases between them. From germline, CDR1 is MNHEY and CDR2 SVGAGI.